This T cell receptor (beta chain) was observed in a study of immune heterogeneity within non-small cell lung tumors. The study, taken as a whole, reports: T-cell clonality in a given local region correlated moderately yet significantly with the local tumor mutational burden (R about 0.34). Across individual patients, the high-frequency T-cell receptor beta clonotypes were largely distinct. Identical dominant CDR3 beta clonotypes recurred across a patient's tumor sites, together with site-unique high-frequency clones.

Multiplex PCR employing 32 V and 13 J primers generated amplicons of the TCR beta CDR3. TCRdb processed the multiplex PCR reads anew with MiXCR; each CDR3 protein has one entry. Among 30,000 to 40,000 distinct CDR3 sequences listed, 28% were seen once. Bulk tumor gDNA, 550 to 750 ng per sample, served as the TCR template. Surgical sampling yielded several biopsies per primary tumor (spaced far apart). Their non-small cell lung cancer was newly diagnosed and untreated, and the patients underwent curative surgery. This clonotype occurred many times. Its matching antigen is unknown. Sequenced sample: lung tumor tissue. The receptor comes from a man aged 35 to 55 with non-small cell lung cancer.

The CDR3 spells CASKQQGSGNTIYF. CDR3 nucleotide sequence: TGTGCCAGCAAACAACAGGGGTCAGGAAACACCATATATTTT. The rearrangement links TRBV12-3 or TRBV12-4 to TRBJ1-3, with TRBD1 matching over 7 bases. With V trimmed by 7 bases and J by 4 bases, 7 bases remained unmatched. This CDR3 comprises 14 residues.